Presented here are 32 T cell receptor beta chains from one specimen sequenced in a study of STAT5B mutations in CD4+ large granular lymphocyte leukemia (dated by TCRdb to between 2021 and 2024). The library relied on the immunoSEQ multiplex PCR assay. TCRdb mirrors the immuneACCESS table, restricted to in-frame sequences. Some clones are absent from its copies; in checked studies, under half trace to an unresolved V gene, and the reason for the others is unknown. This sample has 45,000 or so clones in its table, and about 86% of those were observed once. 2% to 3% of the sample lies in the top ten. Sequenced: CD4+ T cells from blood buffy coats. All receptors derive from a human donor in good health.

The V gene is TRBV27, the J gene TRBJ2-1; perhaps D is TRBD1 or TRBD2 (5 bases each). The CDR3 is 16 amino acids. The V gene lost 5 bases and the J gene lost 8 bases, with 22 bases spanning the gap. Germline lookup yields CDR1 MNHEY and CDR2 SMNVEV (reference sequence). DNA for the CDR3: TGTGCCAGCAGTCCCGGGGCTTGGGCCCGTTCTTATGAGCAGTTCTTC. This gives the protein CASSPGAWARSYEQFF.

The chain is built from TRBV7-6 and TRBJ2-3, with unresolved D. Germline lookup yields CDR1 SGHVS and CDR2 FNYEAQ. The CDR3 runs 12 residues. V dropped 5 bases and J dropped 10 bases, with 13 bases sitting between them. The CDR3 reads CASSLGMTAQYF. The CDR3 DNA reads as TGTGCCAGCAGCCTTGGCATGACGGCGCAGTATTTT. Looking up the rest from reference TRBV7-6 and TRBJ2-3 gives the full variable domain: GAGVSQSPRYKVTKRGQDVALRCDPISGHVSLYWYRQALGQGPEFLTYFNYEAQQDKSGLPNDRFSAERPEGSISTLTIQRTEQRDSAMYRCASSLGMTAQYFGPGTRLTVL.

The rearrangement uses TRBV7-2 and TRBJ1-4, with D hard to call. The V gene's germline CDR1 is SGHTA and CDR2 FQGNSA. Trimming removed 1 base at V and 3 bases at J, with 6 bases between. The CDR3 has 14 amino acids. CDR3 residues: CASSLGPPNEKLFF. The CDR3 nucleotides are TGTGCCAGCAGCTTAGGACCGCCTAATGAAAAACTGTTTTTT.

This clone was seen a few times. The V and J genes are TRBV29-1 and TRBJ1-2; no reliable D call. V was trimmed by 5 bases and J by 4 bases, leaving 8 bases between them. The germline CDR1 and CDR2 sequences are SQVTM and ANQGSEA. The CDR3 is 11 amino acids. For the CDR3, the DNA is TGCAGCGTTAGGATAGCCTATGGCTACACCTTC. Its protein is CSVRIAYGYTF. The full variable domain, its missing parts supplied by reference TRBV29-1 and TRBJ1-2, is SAVISQKPSRDICQRGTSLTIQCQVDSQVTMMFWYRQQPGQSLTLIATANQGSEATYESGFVIDKFPISRPNLTFSTLTVSNMSPEDSSIYLCSVRIAYGYTFGSGTRLTVV.

In its sample, this clone was seen a few times. The V and J genes are TRBV7-6 and TRBJ2-4; D is undetermined. Trimming cost V 1 base and J 8 bases, with 9 bases left between them. This CDR3 spans 13 amino acids. Germline CDR1 is SGHVS and CDR2 is FNYEAQ. CDR3 nucleotide sequence: TGTGCCAGCAGCTTAGGTGACCAACACATTCAGTACTTC. As protein: CASSLGDQHIQYF. The full variable domain, with the rest looked up from reference TRBV7-6 and TRBJ2-4, is GAGVSQSPRYKVTKRGQDVALRCDPISGHVSLYWYRQALGQGPEFLTYFNYEAQQDKSGLPNDRFSAERPEGSISTLTIQRTEQRDSAMYRCASSLGDQHIQYFGAGTRLSVL.

V is TRBV30 and J is TRBJ2-3; 11 nucleotides align to TRBD2. Germline loops: CDR1 GTSNPN, CDR2 SVGIG (reference sequence). This CDR3 has 13 amino acids. V shed 6 bases, J shed 8 bases, and the junction held 7 bases outside the gene matches. This chain's CDR3 is CACRLAGGGTQYF. The CDR3 bases are TGTGCCTGTCGGCTAGCGGGAGGAGGTACGCAGTATTTT.

The V call is TRBV6-1, the J call TRBJ1-1; possible D gene TRBD1, 5 bases. The CDR3 sequence is 17 residues long. The germline V and J ends were trimmed by 0 bases and 3 bases, with 17 bases remaining between them. CDR1 and CDR2 (germline): MNHNS, SASEGT. The CDR3 here is CASSEAMRQGIDTEAFF. The CDR3 nucleotides read TGTGCCAGCAGTGAAGCCATGAGGCAGGGCATCGACACTGAAGCTTTCTTT.

The chain joins TRBV30 to TRBJ2-2, with D perhaps given as TRBD1 or TRBD2 (5 bases each). Germline CDR1 and CDR2: GTSNPN and SVGIG (reference sequence). V shed 5 bases and J shed 3 bases, with 13 bases lying between them. The CDR3 covers 14 residues. The CDR3 protein is CAWGGVDDTGELFF. In DNA form, the CDR3 reads TGTGCCTGGGGGGGTGTAGATGACACCGGGGAGCTGTTTTTT. Drawing the rest from reference TRBV30 and TRBJ2-2, the complete variable domain is SQTIHQWPATLVQPVGSPLSLECTVEGTSNPNLYWYRQAAGRGLQLLFYSVGIGQISSEVPQNLSASRPQDRQFILSSKKLLLSDSGFYLCAWGGVDDTGELFFGEGSRLTVL.

This chain connects TRBV9 to TRBJ2-1; TRBD1 aligns across 9 bases. CDR3 length equals 14 residues. Per the germline V gene, CDR1 is SGDLS and CDR2 is YYNGEE. J lost 11 bases, V lost 3 bases, and 9 bases had no gene match. CDR3 sequence: CASSAPGTGLQQFF. The CDR3 DNA reads TGTGCCAGCAGCGCCCCCGGGACAGGGCTTCAGCAGTTCTTC.

The chain links TRBV2 to TRBJ1-5; 8 nucleotides align to TRBD1. The CDR3 sequence is 16 residues long. V shed 10 bases and J 5 bases; nucleotides not matched to a gene: 16. Per the germline V gene, CDR1 is SNHLY and CDR2 is FYNNEI. CDR3 nucleotides: TGTGCCACCAGCAAGGATCGGGACAGGCAGGATCAGCCCCAGCATTTT. It specifies CATSKDRDRQDQPQHF. The whole variable domain, filled in from reference TRBV2 and TRBJ1-5, reads EPEVTQTPSHQVTQMGQEVILRCVPISNHLYFYWYRQILGQKVEFLVSFYNNEISEKSEIFDDQFSVERPDGSNFTLKIRSTKLEDSAMYFCATSKDRDRQDQPQHFGDGTRLSIL.

This chain links TRBV2 with TRBJ2-7; no definite D call. The CDR3 spans 14 residues. V dropped 8 bases and J dropped 2 bases, with 16 bases sitting between them. The germline CDR1 and CDR2 sequences are SNHLY and FYNNEI. As DNA, the CDR3 is TGTGCCAGCTCATACCTCCGGACGACCTACGAGCAGTACTTC. It translates to CASSYLRTTYEQYF.

The rearrangement uses TRBV28 and TRBJ1-3; D is possibly TRBD1 (5 bases). Trimming removed 5 bases at V and 4 bases at J, with 21 bases between. Germline-derived CDR1 and CDR2 are MDHEN and SYDVKM. CDR3 length: 17 amino acids. This CDR3 is CASSTGGTPMDGNTIYF. The CDR3 DNA reads TGTGCCAGCAGTACGGGGGGGACTCCTATGGACGGAAACACCATATATTTT.

This clone has just one count. The chain recombines TRBV9 with TRBJ1-2, with TRBD1 as a possible D gene (5 bases). Trimming shortened V by 6 bases and J by 0 bases, and 15 bases separated the two germline ends. The CDR3 runs to 15 residues. Germline V gene lookup returns CDR1 SGDLS and CDR2 YYNGEE. The DNA of the CDR3 is TGTGCCAGCAACCCGGGGGAGGGGACTAACTATGGCTACACCTTC. It is translated as CASNPGEGTNYGYTF.

On this clone: At one boundary the junction diverges from the germline segment, which might be a read error. The chain links TRBV5-1 to TRBJ2-1; the D gene could be TRBD1 or TRBD2 (5 bases each). The CDR3 sequence is 15 residues long. CDR1 is SGHRS, CDR2 YFSETQ, per germline. CDR3 residues: CASSFGGSSHNEQFF. CDR3 nucleotide sequence: TGCGCCAGCAGCTTTGGGGGATCCTCCCACAATGAGCAGTTCTTC.

V usage is TRBV6-1 and J usage is TRBJ2-6; D possibly corresponds to TRBD1 (6 bases). The germline gives CDR1 MNHNS, CDR2 SASEGT. The CDR3 has 16 residues. Trimming left V 4 bases short and J 0 bases short, with 10 bases between. The CDR3 loop is CASSGQGYSGANVLTF. CDR3 bases: TGTGCCAGCAGTGGGCAGGGGTACTCTGGGGCCAACGTCCTGACTTTC.

The genes are TRBV29-1 and TRBJ2-7; the match to TRBD2 covers 15 bases. Germline V gene data show CDR1 as SQVTM and CDR2 as ANQGSEA. The V gene end was trimmed by 5 bases and the J gene end by 4 bases; junction bases not matched to a gene: 6. The length of the CDR3 is 15 residues. CDR3 sequence reads: CSVRTSGRVKYEQYF. The DNA for the CDR3 is TGCAGCGTTCGGACTAGCGGGAGGGTTAAATACGAGCAGTACTTC.

V gene TRBV30 combines with J gene TRBJ1-4; D unclear. Looked up from germline, CDR1 is GTSNPN and CDR2 is SVGIG (reference sequence). This CDR3 comprises 13 residues. Trimming removed 0 bases at V and 13 bases at J, with 15 bases between. The CDR3 coding sequence is TGTGCCTGGAGTGTTGACAAGTCAACGACACTGTTTTTT. Its translation: CAWSVDKSTTLFF. Complete variable domain (other parts from reference TRBV30 and TRBJ1-4): SQTIHQWPATLVQPVGSPLSLECTVEGTSNPNLYWYRQAAGRGLQLLFYSVGIGQISSEVPQNLSASRPQDRQFILSSKKLLLSDSGFYLCAWSVDKSTTLFFGSGTQLSVL.

The CDR3 coding sequence is TGTGCCAGCAGCGAACTAGCGGGAGGGCACACAGATACGCAGTATTTT. Translation gives CASSELAGGHTDTQYF. The V gene is TRBV9, the J gene TRBJ2-3, with 13 positions matching TRBD2. V shed 3 bases, J shed 2 bases, and the junction held 3 bases outside the gene matches. The germline V gene has CDR1 SGDLS and CDR2 YYNGEE. CDR3 length equals 16 residues.

This clone was counted between two and nine times. In the same sample, other DNA sequences code for this CDR3. V and J are TRBV7-2 and TRBJ2-7; D is undetermined. V gave up 5 bases and J gave up 2 bases, with 4 bases separating them. Germline V CDR1 and CDR2: SGHTA, FQGNSA. The CDR3 runs to 11 residues. The CDR3 DNA is TGTGCCAGCAGCCTGACCTACGAGCAGTACTTC. This sequence encodes CASSLTYEQYF. Full variable domain (remainder filled in from reference TRBV7-2 and TRBJ2-7): GAGVSQSPSNKVTEKGKDVELRCDPISGHTALYWYRQSLGQGLEFLIYFQGNSAPDKSGLPSDRFSAERTGGSVSTLTIQRTQQEDSAVYLCASSLTYEQYFGPGTRLTVT.

The chain recombines TRBV10-1 with TRBJ2-7, with TRBD1 matching over 8 bases. Germline V gene data show CDR1 as WNHNN and CDR2 as SYGVQD (reference sequence). V shed 2 bases and J 3 bases; nucleotides not matched to a gene: 0. The CDR3 spans 13 residues. The CDR3 is CASSEGTGYEQYF. The CDR3 region has the DNA TGCGCCAGCAGTGAGGGGACAGGCTACGAGCAGTACTTC.

Details on this clone: Different DNA sequences within this sample yield the same CDR3. This sequence joins TRBV6-5 and TRBJ2-1, with TRBD2 matching 13 bases. J lost 14 bases, V lost 6 bases, and 10 bases had no gene match. The germline V gene encodes CDR1 MNHEY and CDR2 SVGAGI. The CDR3 runs 14 residues. The CDR3 nucleotides read TGTGCCAGCAGGCGGACTAGCGGGAGTACGGAGGAGTTCTTC. The encoded protein is CASRRTSGSTEEFF.

The V and J genes are TRBV28 and TRBJ2-7; D ambiguous. Germline values: CDR1 MDHEN, CDR2 SYDVKM. Trimming cost V 6 bases and J 1 base, with 13 bases left between them. The CDR3 is 14 residues long. The CDR3 loop is CASSPGSISYEQYF. CDR3 in DNA: TGTGCCAGCAGCCCCGGGTCAATTTCCTACGAGCAGTACTTC.

This chain uses TRBV4-3 with TRBJ1-2; TRBD1 might be the D (5 bases). V lost 4 bases to trimming and J lost 4 bases, with 19 bases between them. The CDR3 is 16 residues long. Germline CDR1 LGHNA, CDR2 YSLEER. Here the CDR3 reads CASSRLWLGGAYGYTF. The CDR3 coding sequence is TGCGCCAGCAGCCGTCTATGGTTGGGTGGGGCCTATGGCTACACCTTC.

The genes are TRBV7-2 and TRBJ2-3; unclear D gene. The germline V gene encodes CDR1 SGHTA and CDR2 FQGNSA. V lost 0 bases to trimming and J lost 3 bases, with 7 bases between them. This CDR3 contains 14 residues. The CDR3 here is CASSLAHLTDTQYF. CDR3 DNA sequence: TGTGCCAGCAGCTTAGCCCACCTAACAGATACGCAGTATTTT. The entire variable domain, with the rest obtained from reference TRBV7-2 and TRBJ2-3, is as follows: GAGVSQSPSNKVTEKGKDVELRCDPISGHTALYWYRQSLGQGLEFLIYFQGNSAPDKSGLPSDRFSAERTGGSVSTLTIQRTQQEDSAVYLCASSLAHLTDTQYFGPGTRLTVL.

The V call is TRBV5-1, the J call TRBJ1-2, with D hard to call. V was pared by 0 bases and J by 3 bases, with 6 bases between. The CDR3 sequence is 13 residues long. CDR1 and CDR2 (germline): SGHRS, YFSETQ. The CDR3 spells CASSLGVDYGYTF. Written as DNA, the CDR3 is TGCGCCAGCAGCTTGGGGGTTGACTATGGCTACACCTTC. The whole variable domain, filled in from reference TRBV5-1 and TRBJ1-2, reads KAGVTQTPRYLIKTRGQQVTLSCSPISGHRSVSWYQQTPGQGLQFLFEYFSETQRNKGNFPGRFSGRQFSNSRSEMNVSTLELGDSALYLCASSLGVDYGYTFGSGTRLTVV.

V usage is TRBV5-6 and J usage is TRBJ1-5; D ambiguous. Trimming removed 2 bases from V and 6 bases from J, with 9 bases in between. The length of the CDR3 is 13 residues. Per germline, CDR1 SGHDT and CDR2 YYEEEE. The CDR3 spells CASSFGDFQPQHF. Here the CDR3 DNA reads TGTGCCAGCAGCTTTGGGGATTTTCAGCCCCAGCATTTT.

This chain connects TRBV18 to TRBJ2-2; no clear D gene. This CDR3 contains 14 residues. The germline V gene has CDR1 KGHSH and CDR2 LQKENI. Between the trimmed V and J ends, which lost 2 bases and 6 bases, there was a span of 10 bases. The CDR3: CASSPNSVSGELFF. CDR3 sequence (DNA): TGTGCCAGCTCACCAAACTCGGTCTCCGGGGAGCTGTTTTTT.

This chain joins TRBV5-1 and TRBJ1-2, with no clear D. V lost 4 bases and J 4 bases, leaving 11 bases between the germline ends. The CDR3 runs 13 residues. Germline V CDR1 and CDR2: SGHRS, YFSETQ. Here the CDR3 DNA reads TGCGCCAGCAGCCCCGAACCTCTCTATGGCTACACCTTC. This gives the protein CASSPEPLYGYTF.

The chain's CDR3 is CASRPGGGRGTEAFF. Here the CDR3 DNA reads TGTGCCAGTAGACCAGGAGGGGGTCGAGGCACTGAAGCTTTCTTT. This chain links TRBV19 with TRBJ1-1; possibly TRBD1 for D (6 bases). Per the germline V gene, CDR1 is LNHDA and CDR2 is SQIVND (reference sequence). Trimming cost V 6 bases and J 4 bases, with 18 bases left between them. This CDR3 is built from 15 residues.

The chain employs TRBV14 and TRBJ2-1; D is unresolved. The CDR3 spans 14 residues. Germline CDR1 and CDR2: SGHDN and FVKESK. V lost 1 base to trimming and J lost 0 bases, with 4 bases between them. The CDR3 DNA reads as TGTGCCAGCAGCCAAGTTTTCTCCTACAATGAGCAGTTCTTC. Protein: CASSQVFSYNEQFF.

The genes are TRBV19 and TRBJ1-5, with D perhaps matching TRBD1 (6 bases). The V end lost 10 bases, the J end lost 0 bases, and 16 bases lay between the germline ends. This CDR3 spans 15 amino acids. Germline CDR1 LNHDA, CDR2 SQIVND (reference sequence). Here the CDR3 reads CATTTGQPSNQPQHF. The CDR3 DNA follows: TGTGCCACCACGACTGGACAGCCTAGCAATCAGCCCCAGCATTTT. The full variable domain, with the rest looked up from reference TRBV19 and TRBJ1-5, is DGGITQSPKYLFRKEGQNVTLSCEQNLNHDAMYWYRQDPGQGLRLIYYSQIVNDFQKGDIAEGYSVSREKKESFPLTVTSAQKNPTAFYLCATTTGQPSNQPQHFGDGTRLSIL.

This rearrangement joins TRBV6-1 to TRBJ2-2; D remains unclear. In germline, CDR1 is MNHNS, CDR2 SASEGT. The CDR3 totals 13 residues. Trimming left V 5 bases short and J 4 bases short, with 8 bases between. Written as DNA, the CDR3 is TGTGCCAGCAGTTCCCTTGGCACCGGGGAGCTGTTTTTT. It yields the protein CASSSLGTGELFF.